These 14 T cell receptor beta chains share one sample of origin, sequenced in a study of cytomegalovirus exposure and HLA in healthy donors. With 60 Vbeta and 13 Jbeta primers, the PCR was carried out. TCRdb keeps only in-frame clones here, not all; method: immunoSEQ multiplex PCR. The data contain about 160,000 clones, roughly 80% of them singletons. Sequences were obtained from PBMCs. These TCRs come from a man aged 35 to 55 in good health and CMV-seronegative.

The rearrangement links TRBV19 to TRBJ2-7; TRBD1 agrees at 9 bases. CDR1 is LNHDA, CDR2 SQIVND, per germline (reference sequence). V shed 1 base and J 3 bases; nucleotides not matched to a gene: 4. CDR3 length: 15 residues. DNA for the CDR3: TGTGCCAGTAGTATAGGGACAGGGGTGGTCTACGAGCAGTACTTC. Translating it yields CASSIGTGVVYEQYF.

With regard to this clone: The sample holds other DNA sequences that translate to the same CDR3. CDR3 residues: CASSELYEQYF. CDR3 nucleotide sequence: TGCGCCAGCAGTGAGCTCTACGAGCAGTACTTC. The chain couples TRBV10-2 to TRBJ2-7; D gene ambiguous. V lost 2 bases and J 3 bases, leaving 2 bases between the germline ends. This CDR3 is 11 amino acids long. Germline lookup yields CDR1 WSHSY and CDR2 SAAADI.

V usage is TRBV29-1 and J usage is TRBJ2-7; TRBD1 matches at 9 bases. Per germline, CDR1 SQVTM and CDR2 ANQGSEA. The junction had 8 bases not matched to a gene; V was cut back by 3 bases and J by 2 bases. The CDR3 runs 15 residues. CDR3 in amino acids: CSVEGGQGSAYEQYF. The CDR3, as DNA: TGCAGCGTTGAGGGTGGACAGGGGTCTGCCTACGAGCAGTACTTC.

The V and J genes are TRBV5-6 and TRBJ2-2, with 11 positions matching TRBD2. The CDR3 loop spans 16 amino acids. V lost 0 bases and J lost 6; bases outside the gene matches: 4. Germline lookup yields CDR1 SGHDT and CDR2 YYEEEE. CDR3 sequence: CASSLVLSGGAGELFF. CDR3 DNA sequence: TGTGCCAGCAGCTTGGTTCTTAGCGGGGGGGCCGGGGAGCTGTTTTTT.

V usage is TRBV7-9 and J usage is TRBJ2-5, with TRBD1 as a possible D gene (5 bases). The CDR3 totals 16 residues. Trimming took off 4 bases at V and 5 bases at J, with 20 bases between the two ends. Germline V gene lookup returns CDR1 SEHNR and CDR2 FQNEAQ (reference sequence). The CDR3 sequence: CASSSVGRVDSETQYF. DNA for the CDR3: TGTGCCAGCAGCTCCGTGGGGCGTGTTGATTCGGAGACCCAGTACTTC.

This clone was seen only once. This sequence joins TRBV7-3 and TRBJ2-3; 8 nucleotides match TRBD2. With 5 bases clipped from V and 5 bases from J, the junction kept 0 bases outside the gene matches. CDR3 length: 12 residues. CDR1 is SGHTA, CDR2 FQGTGA, per germline. In DNA form, the CDR3 reads TGTGCCAGCAGCCGGGGGGGAGATACGCAGTATTTT. Protein: CASSRGGDTQYF.

This sequence joins TRBV7-8 and TRBJ1-5; 9 bases agree with TRBD1. Germline CDR1 reads SGHVS; CDR2 reads FQNEAQ. The CDR3 totals 15 residues. V trimming: 5 bases; J trimming: 6 bases; junction bases outside the gene matches: 8. The CDR3 region has the DNA TGTGCCAGCAGCCCGACAGGGGGACAACGTCAGCCCCAGCATTTT. It translates to CASSPTGGQRQPQHF.

The chain uses TRBV4-1 and TRBJ2-7; 7 nucleotides align to TRBD1. The germline CDR1 and CDR2 sequences are MGHRA and YSYEKL. The CDR3 consists of 15 residues. Germline trimming cut 3 bases from V and 3 bases from J; bases unmatched to any gene: 8. CDR3 amino acids: CASSHYEQGLYEQYF. The CDR3 region has the DNA TGCGCCAGCAGCCATTACGAACAGGGGCTCTACGAGCAGTACTTC.

The chain employs TRBV18 and TRBJ1-5, with D unclear. Trimming removed 6 bases from V and 0 bases from J, with 6 bases in between. Germline CDR1 KGHSH, CDR2 LQKENI. The CDR3 consists of 13 residues. The CDR3 reads CASSHSSNQPQHF. The CDR3 coding sequence is TGTGCCAGCTCGCACAGTAGCAATCAGCCCCAGCATTTT.

V gene TRBV6-5 combines with J gene TRBJ2-2, with TRBD2 identical over 11 bases. The trim removed 5 bases at V and 7 bases at J, leaving 3 bases unmatched. The CDR3 loop spans 14 amino acids. In germline, CDR1 is MNHEY, CDR2 SVGAGI. CDR3 DNA: TGTGCCAGCAGTGGGCTAGCGGGGGGCGGGGAGCTGTTTTTT. Its translation: CASSGLAGGGELFF.

This chain connects TRBV7-3 to TRBJ2-7, with a possible D match to TRBD1 (5 bases). Per germline, CDR1 SGHTA and CDR2 FQGTGA. V lost 5 bases and J 6 bases, leaving 17 bases between the germline ends. The CDR3 runs 14 residues. The CDR3 loop is CASSPGQVSAEQYF. The CDR3 DNA reads TGTGCCAGCAGCCCAGGACAAGTCTCCGCCGAGCAGTACTTC.

CDR3 region: CASSPHGQGTNEQFF. The CDR3 DNA reads as TGTGCCAGCAGCCCTCACGGCCAGGGAACGAATGAGCAGTTCTTC. The rearrangement joins TRBV7-9 to TRBJ2-1; D possibly corresponds to TRBD1 (5 bases). Per germline, CDR1 SEHNR and CDR2 FQNEAQ (reference sequence). V was pared by 5 bases and J by 7 bases, with 18 bases between. This CDR3 has 15 residues. Filled out from reference TRBV7-9 and TRBJ2-1, the complete variable domain reads DTGVSQNPRHKITKRGQNVTFRCDPISEHNRLYWYRQTLGQGPEFLTYFQNEAQLEKSRLLSDRFSAERPKGSFSTLEIQRTEQGDSAMYLCASSPHGQGTNEQFFGPGTRLTVL.

The chain uses TRBV27 and TRBJ2-2; D possibly corresponds to TRBD2 (5 bases). V lost 5 bases and J lost 6, with 10 bases in between. Per the germline V gene, CDR1 is MNHEY and CDR2 is SMNVEV (reference sequence). The CDR3 is 13 amino acids. CDR3 DNA sequence: TGTGCCAGCAGTCCTCTCGGGGCCGGGGAGCTGTTTTTT. Protein sequence: CASSPLGAGELFF.

The chain links TRBV7-9 to TRBJ2-1, with 8 bases identical to TRBD2. The CDR3 length is 15 residues. The germline gives CDR1 SEHNR, CDR2 FQNEAQ (reference sequence). V was clipped by 3 bases and J by 8 bases; unmatched bases: 9. The CDR3 sequence is CASSFPGLGGYEQFF. CDR3 coding DNA: TGTGCCAGCAGCTTCCCGGGACTAGGAGGCTATGAGCAGTTCTTC. The entire variable domain, with the rest obtained from reference TRBV7-9 and TRBJ2-1, is as follows: DTGVSQNPRHKITKRGQNVTFRCDPISEHNRLYWYRQTLGQGPEFLTYFQNEAQLEKSRLLSDRFSAERPKGSFSTLEIQRTEQGDSAMYLCASSFPGLGGYEQFFGPGTRLTVL.